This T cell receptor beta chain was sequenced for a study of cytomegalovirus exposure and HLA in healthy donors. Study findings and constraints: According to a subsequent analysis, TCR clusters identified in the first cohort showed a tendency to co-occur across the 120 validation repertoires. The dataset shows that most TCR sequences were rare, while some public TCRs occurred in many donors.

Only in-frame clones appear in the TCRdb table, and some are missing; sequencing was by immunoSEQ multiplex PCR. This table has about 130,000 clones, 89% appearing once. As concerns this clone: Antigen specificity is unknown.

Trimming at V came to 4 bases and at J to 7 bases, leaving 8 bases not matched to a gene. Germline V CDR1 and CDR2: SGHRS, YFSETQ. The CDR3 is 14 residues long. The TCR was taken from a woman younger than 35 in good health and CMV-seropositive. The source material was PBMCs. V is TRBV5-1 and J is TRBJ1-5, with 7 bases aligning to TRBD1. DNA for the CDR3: TGCGCCAGCAGCGAGGGGGCGGCAGGGCAGCCCCAGCATTTT. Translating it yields CASSEGAAGQPQHF.